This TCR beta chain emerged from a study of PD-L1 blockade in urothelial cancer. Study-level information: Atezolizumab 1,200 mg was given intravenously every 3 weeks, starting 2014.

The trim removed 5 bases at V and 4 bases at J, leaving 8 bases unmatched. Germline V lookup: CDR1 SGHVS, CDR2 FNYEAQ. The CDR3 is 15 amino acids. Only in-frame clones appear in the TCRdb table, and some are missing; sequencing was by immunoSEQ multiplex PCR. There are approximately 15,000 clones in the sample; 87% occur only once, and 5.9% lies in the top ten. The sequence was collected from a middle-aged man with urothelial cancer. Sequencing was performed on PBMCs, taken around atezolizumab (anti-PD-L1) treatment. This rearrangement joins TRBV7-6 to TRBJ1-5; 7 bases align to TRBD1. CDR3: CASSRIDRDNQPQHF. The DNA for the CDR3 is TGTGCCAGCAGCCGCATTGACAGGGATAATCAGCCCCAGCATTTT.